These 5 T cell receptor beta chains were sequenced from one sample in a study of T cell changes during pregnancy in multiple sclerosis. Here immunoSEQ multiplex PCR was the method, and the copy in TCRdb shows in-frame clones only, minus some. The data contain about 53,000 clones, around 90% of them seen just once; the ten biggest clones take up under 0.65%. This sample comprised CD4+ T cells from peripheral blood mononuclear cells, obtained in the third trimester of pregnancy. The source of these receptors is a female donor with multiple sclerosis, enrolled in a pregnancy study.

This CDR3 reads CASSTFRDRILAKNIQYF. The CDR3 region has the DNA TGTGCCAGCAGCACATTCCGGGACAGGATATTAGCCAAAAACATTCAGTACTTC. The chain couples TRBV11-2 to TRBJ2-4; 8 positions match TRBD1. The J segment lost 0 bases and the V segment lost 5 bases, leaving 12 bases of the junction unmatched. Germline values: CDR1 SGHAT, CDR2 FQNNGV. This CDR3 is built from 18 residues.

The CDR3 nucleotides are TGTGCCAGTAGTCCCGTCTCCGGGACAGGGGCGTATGGCTACACCTTC. It encodes CASSPVSGTGAYGYTF. The rearrangement links TRBV19 to TRBJ1-2, with 10 bases that match TRBD1. Per germline, CDR1 LNHDA and CDR2 SQIVND (reference sequence). The CDR3 totals 16 residues. Losses at the gene ends were 5 bases for V and 5 bases for J; bases not matched to a gene: 11.

The CDR3 sequence: CASTNLRYTEAFF. DNA of the CDR3: TGTGCCAGCACCAACTTACGGTACACTGAAGCTTTCTTT. V and J are TRBV6-5 and TRBJ1-1, with no clear D. Germline assignment: CDR1 MNHEY and CDR2 SVGAGI. There are 13 residues in the CDR3. Trimming cost V 7 bases and J 3 bases, with 12 bases left between them.

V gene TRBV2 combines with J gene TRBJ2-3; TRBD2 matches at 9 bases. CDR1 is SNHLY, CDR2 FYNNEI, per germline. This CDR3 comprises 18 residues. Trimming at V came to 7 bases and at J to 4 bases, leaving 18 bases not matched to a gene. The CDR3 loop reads CASTPSLRGGAFSDTQYF. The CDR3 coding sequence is TGTGCCAGCACCCCCAGCCTCCGCGGGGGGGCATTTTCAGATACGCAGTATTTT.

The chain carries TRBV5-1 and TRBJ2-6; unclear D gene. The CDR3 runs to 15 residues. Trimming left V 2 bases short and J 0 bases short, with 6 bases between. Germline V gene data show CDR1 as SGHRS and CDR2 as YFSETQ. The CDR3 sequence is CASSFGTSGANVLTF. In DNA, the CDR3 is TGCGCCAGCAGCTTCGGTACCTCTGGGGCCAACGTCCTGACTTTC.